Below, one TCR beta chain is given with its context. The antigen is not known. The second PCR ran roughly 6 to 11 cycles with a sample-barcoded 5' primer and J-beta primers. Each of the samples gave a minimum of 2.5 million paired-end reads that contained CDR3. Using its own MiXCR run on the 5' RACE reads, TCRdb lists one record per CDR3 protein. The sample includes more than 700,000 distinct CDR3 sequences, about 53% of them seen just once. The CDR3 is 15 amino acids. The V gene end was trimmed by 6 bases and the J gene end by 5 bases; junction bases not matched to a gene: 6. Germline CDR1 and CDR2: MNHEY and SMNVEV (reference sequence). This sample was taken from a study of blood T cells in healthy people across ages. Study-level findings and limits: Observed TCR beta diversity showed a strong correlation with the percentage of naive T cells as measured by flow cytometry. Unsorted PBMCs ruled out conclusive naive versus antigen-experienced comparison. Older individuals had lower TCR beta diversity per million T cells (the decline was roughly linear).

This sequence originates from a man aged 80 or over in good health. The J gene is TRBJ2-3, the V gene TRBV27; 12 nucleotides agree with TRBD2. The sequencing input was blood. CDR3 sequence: CASRPSGRAGDTQYF. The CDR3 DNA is TGTGCCAGCAGACCTAGCGGGAGGGCGGGAGATACGCAGTATTTT.